Listed below are T cell receptor beta chains from one sample, sequenced in a study of cytomegalovirus exposure and HLA in healthy donors. The method was immunoSEQ multiplex PCR; TCRdb's version includes in-frame clones alone and lacks a portion of them. The profile shows about 91,000 clones, about 68% of them singletons. Sequencing was carried out using PBMCs. The receptors here all came from a human donor in good health. Both conserved end residues are part of each CDR3. The D gene is left open where the match is weak. A clone size is listed for some rows: how often the clone was seen (once, few, many), or a class if it is expanded.

j_call | clone_size | d_call | v_call | cdr3_aa | cdr3_nt
TRBJ2-6 | . | . | TRBV5-1 | CASSSQGPGANVLTF | TGCGCCAGCAGTTCCCAGGGGCCTGGGGCCAACGTCCTGACTTTC
TRBJ1-2 | few | . | TRBV9 | CASSAKPWAFDGYTF | TGTGCCAGCAGCGCGAAACCGTGGGCCTTCGATGGCTACACCTTC
TRBJ2-3 | few | . | TRBV5-6 | CASSLAVSTDTQYF | TGTGCCAGCAGCTTGGCAGTGAGCACAGATACGCAGTATTTT
TRBJ1-2 | . | . | TRBV20-1 | CSARLEGYTF | TGCAGTGCTCGACTAGAGGGCTACACCTTC
TRBJ1-5 | . | . | TRBV11-2 | CASSLVQDQPQHF | TGTGCCAGCAGCTTAGTTCAGGATCAGCCCCAGCATTTT
TRBJ2-3 | . | . | TRBV9 | CASSVDLSTDTQYF | TGTGCCAGCAGCGTAGACCTATCCACAGATACGCAGTATTTT
TRBJ1-1 | . | TRBD1 | TRBV2 | CASFLIWGQGITEAFF | TGTGCCAGCTTTCTGATTTGGGGACAGGGGATAACTGAAGCTTTCTTT
TRBJ2-1 | once | TRBD2 | TRBV5-6 | CASSLGLAGEQFF | TGTGCCAGCAGCCTAGGACTAGCGGGTGAGCAGTTCTTC
TRBJ2-7 | once | . | TRBV2 | CATKRADEQYF | TGTGCCACCAAGAGGGCTGACGAGCAGTACTTC
TRBJ2-7 | . | . | TRBV7-2 | CASSFGAGQYEQYF | TGTGCCAGCAGCTTTGGGGCTGGGCAATACGAGCAGTACTTC
TRBJ2-2 | . | . | TRBV25-1 | CASSFRGAAPTGGELFF | TGTGCCAGCAGTTTCAGGGGGGCGGCACCGACGGGTGGGGAGCTGTTTTTT
TRBJ1-5 | . | . | TRBV6-1 | CASSPLDSSQPQHF | TGTGCCAGCAGTCCCCTGGACAGCTCTCAGCCCCAGCATTTT
TRBJ2-3 | . | TRBD2 | TRBV18 | CASSPYRGDVDTQYF | TGTGCCAGCTCACCATACCGGGGGGATGTAGATACGCAGTATTTT